What follows describes a single T cell receptor beta chain. Its antigen is still unknown. The immunoSEQ assay was version 4, run in survey mode. This table comes from immunoSEQ multiplex PCR, and its TCRdb copy is limited to in-frame clones, with some not included. The data hold 25,000 to 35,000 clones, with approximately 80% observed a single time. This sample is drawn from a study of persistence of HIV-infected CD4 T cells. Study conclusions and caveats: TCRbeta richness was lower in CMV- and Gag-responding cells than in anti-CD3/anti-CD28-responding cells. Rare CMV-responding cells carrying HIV-1 proviruses were not analyzed separately for TCR. Degenerate expanded CDR3beta sequences were enriched among CMV- and Gag-responding cells.

The stimulus was lysate of CMV-infected fibroblasts, roughly 9.2 ug/mL. CD40L/CD69 double-negative CD45RO-high memory CD4+ T cells were collected. Plasma HIV-1 RNA stayed below 50 copies/mL for at least 4 years. V lost 0 bases and J lost 0; bases outside the gene matches: 16. Germline V CDR1 and CDR2: LGHDT, YNNKEL (reference sequence). The length of the CDR3 is 22 residues. The receptor was isolated from an adult man with HIV who was CMV-seropositive. Sequences were derived from CD4+ T cells sorted from PBMCs after roughly 19-hour stimulation, sampled from a patient who received antiretroviral therapy. The chain links TRBV3-1 (or the pseudogene TRBV3-2) to TRBJ2-1; 11 bases fit TRBD2. For the CDR3, the DNA is TGTGCCAGCAGCCAAGATTCGTCGAGGCTAGCGGGGGGCCGTGGCTCCTACAATGAGCAGTTCTTC. Translating gives CASSQDSSRLAGGRGSYNEQFF.